The TCR beta chain under discussion was sequenced for a study of OX40 agonist ivuxolimab in advanced cancers. Repertoires were generated with immunoSEQ multiplex PCR, while TCRdb's copy carries only in-frame clones and drops some. The repertoire holds 80,000 or so clones, roughly 92% seen once, with about 0.7% in the top ten. Trimming removed 6 bases at V and 2 bases at J, with 17 bases between. Germline-derived CDR1 and CDR2 are MNHNY and SVGAGI (reference sequence). This CDR3 comprises 15 residues. The clonotype was recovered from an adult with an advanced solid tumor such as melanoma, head and neck, liver or kidney cancer. The genes are TRBV6-6 and TRBJ2-7; maybe TRBD1 (5 bases). The sample here was CD4+ or CD8+ T cells sorted from blood, taken in a trial of the OX40 agonist ivuxolimab. CDR3 sequence (DNA): TGTGCCAGCAGCCCTCGCACAGGCCTGACCTACGAGCAGTACTTC. Translating gives CASSPRTGLTYEQYF.